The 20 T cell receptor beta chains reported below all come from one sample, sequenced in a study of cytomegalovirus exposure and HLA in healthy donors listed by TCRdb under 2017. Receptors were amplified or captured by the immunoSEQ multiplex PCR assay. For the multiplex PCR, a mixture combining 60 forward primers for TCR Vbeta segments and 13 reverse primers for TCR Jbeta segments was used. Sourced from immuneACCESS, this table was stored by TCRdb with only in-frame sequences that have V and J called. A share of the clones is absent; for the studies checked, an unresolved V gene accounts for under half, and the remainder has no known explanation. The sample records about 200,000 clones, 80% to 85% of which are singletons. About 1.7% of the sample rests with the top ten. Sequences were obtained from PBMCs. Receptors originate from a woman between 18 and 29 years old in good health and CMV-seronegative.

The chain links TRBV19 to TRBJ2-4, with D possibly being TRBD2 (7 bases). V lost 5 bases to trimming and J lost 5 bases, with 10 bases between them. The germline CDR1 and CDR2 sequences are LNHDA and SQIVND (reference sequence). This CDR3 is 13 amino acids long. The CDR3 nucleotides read TGTGCCAGTAGTGTGGGGGGGCAAAACATTCAGTACTTC. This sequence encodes CASSVGGQNIQYF. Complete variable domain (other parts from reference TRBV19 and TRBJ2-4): DGGITQSPKYLFRKEGQNVTLSCEQNLNHDAMYWYRQDPGQGLRLIYYSQIVNDFQKGDIAEGYSVSREKKESFPLTVTSAQKNPTAFYLCASSVGGQNIQYFGAGTRLSVL.

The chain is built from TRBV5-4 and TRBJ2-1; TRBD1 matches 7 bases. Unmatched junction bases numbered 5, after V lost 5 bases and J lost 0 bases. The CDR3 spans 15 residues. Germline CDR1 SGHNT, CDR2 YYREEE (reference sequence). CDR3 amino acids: CASRPQGTSYNEQFF. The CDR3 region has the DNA TGTGCCAGCAGACCACAGGGGACCTCCTACAATGAGCAGTTCTTC. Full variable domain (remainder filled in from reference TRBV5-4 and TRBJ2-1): ETGVTQSPTHLIKTRGQQVTLRCSSQSGHNTVSWYQQALGQGPQFIFQYYREEENGRGNFPPRFSGLQFPNYSSELNVNALELDDSALYLCASRPQGTSYNEQFFGPGTRLTVL.

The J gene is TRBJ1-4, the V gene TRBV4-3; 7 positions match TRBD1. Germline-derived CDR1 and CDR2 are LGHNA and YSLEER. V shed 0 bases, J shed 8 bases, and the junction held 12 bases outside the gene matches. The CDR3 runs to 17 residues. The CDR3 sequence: CASSQEDRRDGVEKLFF. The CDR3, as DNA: TGCGCCAGCAGCCAAGAGGACAGGCGGGACGGGGTCGAAAAACTGTTTTTT.

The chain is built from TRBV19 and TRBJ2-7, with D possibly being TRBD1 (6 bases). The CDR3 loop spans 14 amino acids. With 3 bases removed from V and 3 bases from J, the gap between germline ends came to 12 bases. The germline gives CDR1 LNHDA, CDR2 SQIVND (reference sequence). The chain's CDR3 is CASSIEAGVYEQYF. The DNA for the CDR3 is TGTGCCAGTAGTATCGAGGCAGGGGTCTACGAGCAGTACTTC.

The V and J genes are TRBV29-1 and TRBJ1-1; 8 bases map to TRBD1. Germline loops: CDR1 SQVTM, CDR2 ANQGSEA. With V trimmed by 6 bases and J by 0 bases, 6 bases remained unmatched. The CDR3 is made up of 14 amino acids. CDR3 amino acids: CSVASDRVNTEAFF. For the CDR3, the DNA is TGCAGCGTGGCGTCGGACAGGGTGAACACTGAAGCTTTCTTT.

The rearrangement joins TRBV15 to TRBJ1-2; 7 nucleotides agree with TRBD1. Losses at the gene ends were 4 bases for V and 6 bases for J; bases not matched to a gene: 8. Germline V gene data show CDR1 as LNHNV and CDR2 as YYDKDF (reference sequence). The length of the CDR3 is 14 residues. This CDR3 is CATSKTGSGDGYTF. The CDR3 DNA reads TGTGCCACCAGCAAGACAGGGTCTGGCGATGGCTACACCTTC. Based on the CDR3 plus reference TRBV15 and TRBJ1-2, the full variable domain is DAMVIQNPRYQVTQFGKPVTLSCSQTLNHNVMYWYQQKSSQAPKLLFHYYDKDFNNEADTPDNFQSRRPNTSFCFLDIRSPGLGDTAMYLCATSKTGSGDGYTFGSGTRLTVV.

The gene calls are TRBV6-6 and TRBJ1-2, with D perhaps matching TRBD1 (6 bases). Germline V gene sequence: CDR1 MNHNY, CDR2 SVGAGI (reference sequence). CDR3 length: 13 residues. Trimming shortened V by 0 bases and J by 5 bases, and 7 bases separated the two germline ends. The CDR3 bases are TGTGCCAGCAGTTACTCAGGACAGTATGGCTACACCTTC. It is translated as CASSYSGQYGYTF.

Here the CDR3 reads CASSQEAGGLSTDTQHF. The CDR3 coding sequence is TGCGCCAGCAGCCAAGAGGCGGGGGGACTCAGCACAGATACGCAGCATTTT. This chain joins TRBV4-3 and TRBJ2-3; D perhaps matches TRBD1 (5 bases). The J call is in doubt because the DNA end fits TRBJ1-5 better. In germline, CDR1 is LGHNA, CDR2 YSLEER. The CDR3 totals 17 residues.

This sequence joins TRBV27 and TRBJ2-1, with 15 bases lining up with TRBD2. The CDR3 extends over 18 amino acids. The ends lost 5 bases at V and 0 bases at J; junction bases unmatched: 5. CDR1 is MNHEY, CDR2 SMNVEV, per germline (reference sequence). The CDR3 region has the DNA TGTGCCAGCAGTAAGGGACTAGCGGGAGGTGGCTCCTACAATGAGCAGTTCTTC. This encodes CASSKGLAGGGSYNEQFF.

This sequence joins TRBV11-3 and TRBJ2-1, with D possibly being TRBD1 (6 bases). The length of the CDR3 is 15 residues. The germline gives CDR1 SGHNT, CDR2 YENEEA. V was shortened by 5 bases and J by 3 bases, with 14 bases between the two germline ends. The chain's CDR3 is CASSETGGIYNEQFF. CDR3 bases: TGTGCCAGCAGCGAGACAGGAGGAATCTACAATGAGCAGTTCTTC. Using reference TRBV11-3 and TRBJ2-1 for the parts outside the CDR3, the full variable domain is EAGVVQSPRYKIIEKKQPVAFWCNPISGHNTLYWYLQNLGQGPELLIRYENEEAVDDSQLPKDRFSAERLKGVDSTLKIQPAELGDSAVYLCASSETGGIYNEQFFGPGTRLTVL.

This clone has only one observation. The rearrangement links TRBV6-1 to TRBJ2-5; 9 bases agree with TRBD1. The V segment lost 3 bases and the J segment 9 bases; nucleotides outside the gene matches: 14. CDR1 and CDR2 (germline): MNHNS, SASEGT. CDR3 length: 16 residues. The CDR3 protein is CASSELGQGGLSAQYF. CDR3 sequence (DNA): TGTGCCAGCAGTGAGTTGGGACAGGGCGGTTTATCGGCCCAGTACTTC.

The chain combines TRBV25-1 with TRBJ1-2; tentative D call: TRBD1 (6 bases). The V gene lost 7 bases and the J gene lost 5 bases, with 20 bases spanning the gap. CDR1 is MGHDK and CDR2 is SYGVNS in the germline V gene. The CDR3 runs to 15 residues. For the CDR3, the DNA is TGTGCCAGCACCCCCTCGACAGGTACCTTATATGGCTACACCTTC. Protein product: CASTPSTGTLYGYTF.

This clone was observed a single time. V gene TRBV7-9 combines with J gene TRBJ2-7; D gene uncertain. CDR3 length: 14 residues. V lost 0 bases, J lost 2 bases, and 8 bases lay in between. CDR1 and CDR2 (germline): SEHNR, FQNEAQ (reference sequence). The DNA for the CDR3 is TGTGCCAGCAGCTTAGCATACGCAGCCTACGAGCAGTACTTC. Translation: CASSLAYAAYEQYF.

The chain's CDR3 is CASTRQVGHGETQYF. CDR3 nucleotide sequence: TGTGCCAGCACCAGACAGGTCGGCCACGGAGAGACCCAGTACTTC. This chain links TRBV27 with TRBJ2-5, with a possible D match to TRBD1 (6 bases). Germline V gene data show CDR1 as MNHEY and CDR2 as SMNVEV (reference sequence). The CDR3 has 15 amino acids. Trimming shortened V by 7 bases and J by 4 bases, and 19 bases separated the two germline ends.

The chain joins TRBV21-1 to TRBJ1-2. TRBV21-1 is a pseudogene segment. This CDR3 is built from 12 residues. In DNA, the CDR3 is TGTGCCAGCAGCCCCCGCCGGTATGGCTACACCTTC. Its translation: CASSPRRYGYTF.

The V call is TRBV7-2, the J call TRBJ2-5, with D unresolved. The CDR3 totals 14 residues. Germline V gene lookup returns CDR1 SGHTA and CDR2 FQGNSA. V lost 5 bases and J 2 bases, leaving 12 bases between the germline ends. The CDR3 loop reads CASSTASYQETQYF. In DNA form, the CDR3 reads TGTGCCAGCAGCACCGCGAGCTATCAAGAGACCCAGTACTTC.

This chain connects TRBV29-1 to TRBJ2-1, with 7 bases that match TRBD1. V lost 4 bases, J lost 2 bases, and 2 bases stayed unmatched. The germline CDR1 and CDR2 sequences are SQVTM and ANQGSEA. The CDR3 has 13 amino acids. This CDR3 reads CSVAQGPYNEQFF. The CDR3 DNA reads TGCAGCGTTGCACAGGGGCCCTACAATGAGCAGTTCTTC.

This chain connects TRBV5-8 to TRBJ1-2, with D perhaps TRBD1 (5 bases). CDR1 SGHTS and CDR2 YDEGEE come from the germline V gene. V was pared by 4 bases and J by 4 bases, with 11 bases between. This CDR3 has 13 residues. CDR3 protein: CASSRQPSYGYTF. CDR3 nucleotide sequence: TGTGCCAGCAGCCGACAGCCGAGCTATGGCTACACCTTC.

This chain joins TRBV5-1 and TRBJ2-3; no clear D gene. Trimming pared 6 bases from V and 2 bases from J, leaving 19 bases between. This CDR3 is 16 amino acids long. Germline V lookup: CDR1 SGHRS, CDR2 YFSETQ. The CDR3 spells CASTPERVRNTDTQYF. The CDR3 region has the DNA TGCGCCAGCACCCCAGAGCGCGTACGAAACACAGATACGCAGTATTTT.

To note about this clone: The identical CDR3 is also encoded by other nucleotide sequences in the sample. The CDR3 is CASSLALAGYNEQFF. In DNA, the CDR3 is TGTGCCAGCAGCTTAGCCCTAGCGGGGTACAATGAGCAGTTCTTC. The chain carries TRBV7-2 and TRBJ2-1; 9 positions agree with TRBD2. CDR1 and CDR2 (germline): SGHTA, FQGNSA. There are 15 residues in the CDR3. The V gene end was trimmed by 0 bases and the J gene end by 4 bases; junction bases not matched to a gene: 1.